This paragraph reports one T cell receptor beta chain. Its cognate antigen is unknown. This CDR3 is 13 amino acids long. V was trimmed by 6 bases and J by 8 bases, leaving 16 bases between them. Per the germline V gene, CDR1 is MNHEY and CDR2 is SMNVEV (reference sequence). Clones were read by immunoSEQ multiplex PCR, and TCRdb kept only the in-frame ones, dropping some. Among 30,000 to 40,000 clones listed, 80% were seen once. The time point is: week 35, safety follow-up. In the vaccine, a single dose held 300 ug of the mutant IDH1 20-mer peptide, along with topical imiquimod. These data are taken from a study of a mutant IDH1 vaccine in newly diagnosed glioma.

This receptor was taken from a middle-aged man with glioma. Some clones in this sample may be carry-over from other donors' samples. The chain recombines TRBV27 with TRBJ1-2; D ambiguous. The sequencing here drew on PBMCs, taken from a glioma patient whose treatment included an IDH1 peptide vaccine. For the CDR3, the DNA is TGTGCCAGCAGCACCCGGGCGCTAGAGGGCTACACCTTC. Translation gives CASSTRALEGYTF.